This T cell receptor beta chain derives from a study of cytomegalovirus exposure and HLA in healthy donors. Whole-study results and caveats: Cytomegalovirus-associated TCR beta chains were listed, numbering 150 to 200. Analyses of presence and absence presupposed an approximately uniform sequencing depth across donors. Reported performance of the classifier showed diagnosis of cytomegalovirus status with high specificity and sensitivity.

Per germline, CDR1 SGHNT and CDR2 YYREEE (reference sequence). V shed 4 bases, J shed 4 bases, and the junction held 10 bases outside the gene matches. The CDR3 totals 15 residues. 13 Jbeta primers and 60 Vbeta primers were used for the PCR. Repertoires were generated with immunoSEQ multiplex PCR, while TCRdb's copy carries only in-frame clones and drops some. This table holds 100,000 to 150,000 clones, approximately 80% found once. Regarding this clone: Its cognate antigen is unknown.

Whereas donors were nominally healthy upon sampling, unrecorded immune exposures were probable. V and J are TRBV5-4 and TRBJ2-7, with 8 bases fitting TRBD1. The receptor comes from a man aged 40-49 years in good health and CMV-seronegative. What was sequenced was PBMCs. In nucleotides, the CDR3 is TGTGCCAGCAGCGACGGCGGGACAGGTTTTTACGAGCAGTACTTC. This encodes CASSDGGTGFYEQYF.